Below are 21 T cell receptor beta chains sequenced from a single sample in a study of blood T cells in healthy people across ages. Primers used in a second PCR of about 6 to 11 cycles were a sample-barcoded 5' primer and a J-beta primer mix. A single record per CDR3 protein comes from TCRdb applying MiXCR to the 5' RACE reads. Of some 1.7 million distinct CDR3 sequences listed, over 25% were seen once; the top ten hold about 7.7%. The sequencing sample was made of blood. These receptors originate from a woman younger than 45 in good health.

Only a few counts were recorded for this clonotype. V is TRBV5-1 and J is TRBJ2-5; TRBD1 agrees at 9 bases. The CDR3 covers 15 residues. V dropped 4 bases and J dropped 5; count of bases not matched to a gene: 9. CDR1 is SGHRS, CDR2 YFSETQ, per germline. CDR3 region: CASSPGDRVWETQYF. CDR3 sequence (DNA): TGCGCCAGCAGCCCGGGGGACAGGGTGTGGGAGACCCAGTACTTC.

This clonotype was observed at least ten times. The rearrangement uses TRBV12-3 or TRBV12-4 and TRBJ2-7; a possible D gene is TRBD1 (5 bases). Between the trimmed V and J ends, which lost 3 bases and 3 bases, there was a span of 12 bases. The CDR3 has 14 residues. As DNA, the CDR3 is TGTGCCAGCAGTTTGTTAGGGGCTAACTACGAGCAGTACTTC. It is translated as CASSLLGANYEQYF.

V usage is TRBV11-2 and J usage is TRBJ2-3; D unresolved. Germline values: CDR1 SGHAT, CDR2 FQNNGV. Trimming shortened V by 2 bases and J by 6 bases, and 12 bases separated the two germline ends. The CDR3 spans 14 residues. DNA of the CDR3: TGTGCCAGCAGCTTAATTCAAGGTCGGGATACGCAGTATTTT. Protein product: CASSLIQGRDTQYF.

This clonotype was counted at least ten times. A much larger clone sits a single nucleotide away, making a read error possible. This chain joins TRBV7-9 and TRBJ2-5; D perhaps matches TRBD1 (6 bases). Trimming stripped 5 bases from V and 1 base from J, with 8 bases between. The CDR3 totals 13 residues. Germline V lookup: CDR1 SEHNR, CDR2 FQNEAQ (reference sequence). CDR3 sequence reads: CASSRDTQETQYF. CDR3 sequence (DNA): TGTGCCAGCAGCCGGGACACCCAAGAGACCCAGTACTTC.

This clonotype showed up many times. This CDR3 reads CASSSGSDQETQYF. The CDR3 DNA sequence: TGTGCCAGCAGTAGCGGGAGCGACCAAGAGACCCAGTACTTC. V is TRBV12-3 or TRBV12-4 and J is TRBJ2-5, with 8 bases identical to TRBD2. Losses at the gene ends were 5 bases for V and 0 bases for J; bases not matched to a gene: 2. This CDR3 has 14 residues.

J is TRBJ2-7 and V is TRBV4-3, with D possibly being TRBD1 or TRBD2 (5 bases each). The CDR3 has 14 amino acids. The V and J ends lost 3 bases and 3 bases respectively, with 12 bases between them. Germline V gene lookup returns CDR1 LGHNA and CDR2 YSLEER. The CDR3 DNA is TGCGCCAGCAGCCATGCCGGGACCGGCTACGAGCAGTACTTC. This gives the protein CASSHAGTGYEQYF.

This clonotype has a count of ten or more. DNA of the CDR3: TGTGCCAGCAGTTCCAACACTAACTATGGCTACACCTTC. This translates into CASSSNTNYGYTF. The chain recombines TRBV12-3 or TRBV12-4 with TRBJ1-2, with D hard to call. The V and J ends lost 4 bases and 0 bases respectively, with 6 bases between them. The length of the CDR3 is 13 residues.

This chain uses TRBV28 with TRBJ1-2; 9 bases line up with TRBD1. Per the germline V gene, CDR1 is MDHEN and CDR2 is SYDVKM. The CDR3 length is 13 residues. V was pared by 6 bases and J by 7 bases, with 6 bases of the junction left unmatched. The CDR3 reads CASRRDRVFGYTF. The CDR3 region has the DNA TGTGCCAGCAGGCGGGACAGGGTCTTTGGCTACACCTTC.

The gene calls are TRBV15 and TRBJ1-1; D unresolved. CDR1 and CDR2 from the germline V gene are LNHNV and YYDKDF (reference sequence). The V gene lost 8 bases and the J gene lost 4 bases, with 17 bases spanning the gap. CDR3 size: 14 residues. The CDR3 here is CATGTPRGGTEAFF. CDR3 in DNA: TGTGCCACCGGCACCCCTCGAGGCGGCACTGAAGCTTTCTTT.

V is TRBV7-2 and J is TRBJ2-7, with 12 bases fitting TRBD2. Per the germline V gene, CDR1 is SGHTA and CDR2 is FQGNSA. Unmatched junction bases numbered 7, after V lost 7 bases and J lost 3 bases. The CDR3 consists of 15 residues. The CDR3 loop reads CASTQGLAGRYEQYF. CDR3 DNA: TGTGCCAGCACCCAAGGACTAGCGGGGCGCTACGAGCAGTACTTC.

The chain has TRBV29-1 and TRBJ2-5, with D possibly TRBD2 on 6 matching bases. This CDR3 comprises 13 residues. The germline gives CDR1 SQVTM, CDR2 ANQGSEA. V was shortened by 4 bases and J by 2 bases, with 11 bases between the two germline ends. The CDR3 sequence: CSVVLAGQETQYF. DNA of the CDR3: TGCAGCGTTGTTCTGGCGGGACAAGAGACCCAGTACTTC.

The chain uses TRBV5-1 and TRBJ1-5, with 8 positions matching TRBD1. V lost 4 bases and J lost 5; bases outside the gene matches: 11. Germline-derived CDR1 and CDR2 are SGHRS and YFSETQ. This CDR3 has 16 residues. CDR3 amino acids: CASSPKAGGKYQPQHF. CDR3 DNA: TGCGCCAGCAGCCCCAAAGCAGGGGGCAAATATCAGCCCCAGCATTTT.

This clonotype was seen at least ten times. CDR3 nucleotides: TGCGCCAGCAGCTTGGTGGGGGGCAGTAACTATGGCTACACCTTC. Translated: CASSLVGGSNYGYTF. V and J are TRBV4-1 and TRBJ1-2; TRBD1 might be the D (6 bases). In germline, CDR1 is MGHRA, CDR2 YSYEKL. The CDR3 totals 15 residues. V lost 5 bases and J 1 base, leaving 14 bases between the germline ends.

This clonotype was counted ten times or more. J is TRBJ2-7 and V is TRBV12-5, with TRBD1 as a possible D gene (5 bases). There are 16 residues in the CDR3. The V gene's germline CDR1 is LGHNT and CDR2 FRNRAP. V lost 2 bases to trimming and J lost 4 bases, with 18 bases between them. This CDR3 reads CASGLPQGESIYEQYF. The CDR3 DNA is TGTGCTAGTGGTTTGCCCCAGGGCGAGTCTATTTACGAGCAGTACTTC.

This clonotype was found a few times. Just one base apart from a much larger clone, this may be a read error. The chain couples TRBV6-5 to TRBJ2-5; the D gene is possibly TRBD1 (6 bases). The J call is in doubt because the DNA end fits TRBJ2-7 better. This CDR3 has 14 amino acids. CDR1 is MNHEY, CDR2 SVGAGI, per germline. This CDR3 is CASTTRTACYEQYF. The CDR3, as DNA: TGTGCCAGCACCACCAGGACAGCATGCTACGAGCAGTACTTC.

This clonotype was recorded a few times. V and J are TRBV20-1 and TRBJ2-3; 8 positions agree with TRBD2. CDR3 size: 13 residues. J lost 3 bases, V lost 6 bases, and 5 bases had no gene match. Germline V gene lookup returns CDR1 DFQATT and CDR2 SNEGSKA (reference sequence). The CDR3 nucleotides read TGCAGTGCGTGGACTAGCAGAACAGATACGCAGTATTTT. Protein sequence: CSAWTSRTDTQYF.

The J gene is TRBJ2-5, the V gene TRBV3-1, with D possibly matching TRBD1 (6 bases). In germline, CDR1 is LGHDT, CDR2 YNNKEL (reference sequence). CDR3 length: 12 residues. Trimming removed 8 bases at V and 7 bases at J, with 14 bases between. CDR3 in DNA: TGTGCCAGCCAACTCAGGGGCGCGACCCAGTACTTC. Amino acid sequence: CASQLRGATQYF.

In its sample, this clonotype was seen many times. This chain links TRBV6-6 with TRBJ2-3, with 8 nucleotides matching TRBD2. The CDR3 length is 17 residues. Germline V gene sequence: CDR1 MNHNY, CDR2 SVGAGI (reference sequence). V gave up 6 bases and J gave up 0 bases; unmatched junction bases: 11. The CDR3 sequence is CASSSVRGETSTDTQYF. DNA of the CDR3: TGTGCCAGCAGCTCGGTGCGGGGGGAGACTAGCACAGATACGCAGTATTTT.

In DNA, the CDR3 is TGCGCCAGCAGCCAAGAGGAGGATCGAAATCCCTACGAGCAGTACTTC. Translation: CASSQEEDRNPYEQYF. The chain recombines TRBV4-3 with TRBJ2-7, with D perhaps matching TRBD2 (5 bases). This CDR3 contains 16 residues. With 0 bases removed from V and 2 bases from J, the gap between germline ends came to 14 bases. The germline V gene encodes CDR1 LGHNA and CDR2 YSLEER.

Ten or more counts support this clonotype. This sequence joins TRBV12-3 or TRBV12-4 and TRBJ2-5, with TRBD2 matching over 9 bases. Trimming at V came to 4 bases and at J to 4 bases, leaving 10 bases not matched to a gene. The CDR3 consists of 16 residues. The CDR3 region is CASSSRLAGFRETQYF. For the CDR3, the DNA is TGTGCCAGCAGTTCCCGTCTAGCGGGGTTTCGAGAGACCCAGTACTTC.

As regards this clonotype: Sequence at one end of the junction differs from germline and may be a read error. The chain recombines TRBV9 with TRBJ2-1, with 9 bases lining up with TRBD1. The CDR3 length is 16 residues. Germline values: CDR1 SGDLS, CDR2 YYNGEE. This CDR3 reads CTSSVGGQGAYNEQFF. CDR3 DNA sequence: TGTACCAGCAGCGTGGGGGGACAGGGAGCCTACAATGAGCAGTTCTTC.